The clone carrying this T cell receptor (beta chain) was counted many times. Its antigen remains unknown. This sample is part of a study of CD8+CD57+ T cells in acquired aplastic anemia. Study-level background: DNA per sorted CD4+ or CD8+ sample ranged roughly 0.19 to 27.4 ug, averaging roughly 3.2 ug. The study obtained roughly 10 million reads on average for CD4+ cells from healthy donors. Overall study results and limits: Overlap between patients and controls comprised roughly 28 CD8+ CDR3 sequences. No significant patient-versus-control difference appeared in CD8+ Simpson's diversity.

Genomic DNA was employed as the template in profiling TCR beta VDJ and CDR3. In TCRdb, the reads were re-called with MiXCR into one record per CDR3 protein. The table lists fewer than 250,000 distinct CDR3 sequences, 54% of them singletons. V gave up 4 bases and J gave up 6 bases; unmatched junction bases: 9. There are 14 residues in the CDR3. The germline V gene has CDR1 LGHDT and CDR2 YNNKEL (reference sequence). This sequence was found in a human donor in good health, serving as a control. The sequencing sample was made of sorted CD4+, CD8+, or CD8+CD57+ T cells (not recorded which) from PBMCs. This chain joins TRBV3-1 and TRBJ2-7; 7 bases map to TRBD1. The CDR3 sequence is CASSLDRVSGEQYF. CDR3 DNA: TGTGCCAGCAGCCTAGACAGGGTGTCGGGCGAGCAGTACTTC.